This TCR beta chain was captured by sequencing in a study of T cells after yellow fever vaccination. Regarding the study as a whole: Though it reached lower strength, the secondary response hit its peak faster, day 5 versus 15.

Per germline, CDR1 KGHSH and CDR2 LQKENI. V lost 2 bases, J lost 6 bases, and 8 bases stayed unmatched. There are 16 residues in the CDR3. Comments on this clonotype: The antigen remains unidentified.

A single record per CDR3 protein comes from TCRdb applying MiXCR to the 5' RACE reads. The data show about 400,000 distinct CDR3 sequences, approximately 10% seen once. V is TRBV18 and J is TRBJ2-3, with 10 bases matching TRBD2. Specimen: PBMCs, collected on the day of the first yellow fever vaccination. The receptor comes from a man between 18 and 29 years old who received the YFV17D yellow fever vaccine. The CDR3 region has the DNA TGTGCCAGCTCACCATGGCTAGCGGGGGATTTTGATACGCAGTATTTT. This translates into CASSPWLAGDFDTQYF. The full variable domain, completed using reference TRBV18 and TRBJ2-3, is NAGVMQNPRHLVRRRGQEARLRCSPMKGHSHVYWYRQLPEEGLKFMVYLQKENIIDESGMPKERFSAEFPKEGPSILRIQQVVRGDSAAYFCASSPWLAGDFDTQYFGPGTRLTVL.